These 18 T cell receptor beta chains were all obtained from the same sample, sequenced in a study of cytomegalovirus exposure and HLA in healthy donors. The PCR used 60 Vbeta and 13 Jbeta primers. Generated by immunoSEQ multiplex PCR, the TCRdb table keeps only in-frame clones and is missing some. Of some 200,000 clones detected, about 74% appear once; the ten largest clones hold 15%. Material for sequencing was PBMCs. The receptors were gathered from a man between 35 and 55 years old in good health and CMV-seronegative.

This clone came up a few times. The chain links TRBV19 to TRBJ2-1, with 12 nucleotides matching TRBD2. Germline CDR1 is LNHDA and CDR2 is SQIVND (reference sequence). J was trimmed by 8 bases and V by 2 bases; bases with no gene match: 4. The CDR3 has 15 amino acids. The CDR3 region is CASSILAGGMDEQFF. CDR3 nucleotide sequence: TGTGCCAGTAGTATACTAGCGGGAGGGATGGATGAGCAGTTCTTC.

The V call is TRBV7-2, the J call TRBJ1-5; 8 bases agree with TRBD1. This CDR3 has 15 amino acids. Germline trimming cut 3 bases from V and 5 bases from J; bases unmatched to any gene: 6. Germline V CDR1 and CDR2: SGHTA, FQGNSA. Written as DNA, the CDR3 is TGTGCCAGCAGCTTCACCGGGACAGGCCATCAGCCCCAGCATTTT. Protein: CASSFTGTGHQPQHF.

V and J are TRBV19 and TRBJ2-5; 7 bases are shared with TRBD2. V trimming: 1 base; J trimming: 9 bases; junction bases outside the gene matches: 11. The CDR3 has 15 residues. Germline V gene lookup returns CDR1 LNHDA and CDR2 SQIVND (reference sequence). The DNA for the CDR3 is TGTGCCAGTAGTATAGGGCCGACTAGCACCGAGGCCCAGTACTTC. It yields the protein CASSIGPTSTEAQYF.

V gene TRBV5-5 combines with J gene TRBJ1-1; 7 bases agree with TRBD1. CDR1 and CDR2 from the germline V gene are SGHKS and YYEKEE (reference sequence). The CDR3 totals 16 residues. V gave up 0 bases and J gave up 3 bases; unmatched junction bases: 8. Written as DNA, the CDR3 is TGTGCCAGCAGCTTGGCTGCGGGACAGAGCTACACTGAAGCTTTCTTT. Its protein product is CASSLAAGQSYTEAFF.

The rearrangement uses TRBV5-1 and TRBJ1-1; D is undetermined. Germline V gene lookup returns CDR1 SGHRS and CDR2 YFSETQ. CDR3 length: 14 amino acids. The V end lost 1 base, the J end lost 4 bases, and 11 bases lay between the germline ends. The CDR3 nucleotides read TGCGCCAGCAGCTTGTATGGGAGGACCACTGAAGCTTTCTTT. This encodes CASSLYGRTTEAFF.

The V call is TRBV13, the J call TRBJ2-1, with a possible D match to TRBD2 (6 bases). Germline CDR1 is PRHDT and CDR2 is FYEKMQ (reference sequence). This CDR3 contains 14 residues. V was trimmed by 2 bases and J by 2 bases, leaving 7 bases between them. This chain's CDR3 is CASSLRGTYNEQFF. CDR3 in DNA: TGTGCCAGCAGCTTACGCGGGACCTACAATGAGCAGTTCTTC.

This chain connects TRBV2 to TRBJ2-7; 11 bases map to TRBD1. The germline V gene encodes CDR1 SNHLY and CDR2 FYNNEI. CDR3 length equals 13 residues. Trimming at V came to 9 bases and at J to 4 bases, leaving 5 bases not matched to a gene. This CDR3 reads CASIRDRGYEQYF. The DNA for the CDR3 is TGTGCCAGTATAAGGGACAGGGGGTACGAGCAGTACTTC.

The chain uses TRBV30 and TRBJ1-1, with D possibly TRBD1 on 5 matching bases. The CDR3 extends over 15 amino acids. Trimming shortened V by 5 bases and J by 5 bases, and 21 bases separated the two germline ends. The V gene's germline CDR1 is GTSNPN and CDR2 SVGIG (reference sequence). Written as DNA, the CDR3 is TGTGCCTGGGACCTTGCTGGGCCTGGGGGGACTGAAGCTTTCTTT. Its protein product is CAWDLAGPGGTEAFF.

The rearrangement links TRBV25-1 to TRBJ2-7; possibly TRBD2 for D (5 bases). CDR1 and CDR2 from the germline V gene are MGHDK and SYGVNS. V lost 3 bases, J lost 5 bases, and 14 bases lay in between. CDR3 length equals 14 residues. As DNA, the CDR3 is TGTGCCAGCAGTGATGGAGGAGGCTGGGACGAGCAGTACTTC. It specifies CASSDGGGWDEQYF.

The V gene is TRBV5-6, the J gene TRBJ2-5, with 7 bases matching TRBD1. The ends lost 0 bases at V and 5 bases at J; junction bases unmatched: 7. CDR1 and CDR2 from the germline V gene are SGHDT and YYEEEE. The CDR3 runs to 15 residues. The CDR3 sequence: CASSLETGKWETQYF. DNA of the CDR3: TGTGCCAGCAGCTTGGAGACAGGGAAATGGGAGACCCAGTACTTC.

The CDR3 reads CASSLDGLNQPQHF. Here the CDR3 DNA reads TGCGCCAGCAGCCTCGACGGACTCAATCAGCCCCAGCATTTT. V usage is TRBV5-1 and J usage is TRBJ1-5, with D hard to call. CDR3 length: 14 residues. V lost 4 bases, J lost 3 bases, and 11 bases lay in between. CDR1 is SGHRS and CDR2 is YFSETQ in the germline V gene. Looking up the rest from reference TRBV5-1 and TRBJ1-5 gives the full variable domain: KAGVTQTPRYLIKTRGQQVTLSCSPISGHRSVSWYQQTPGQGLQFLFEYFSETQRNKGNFPGRFSGRQFSNSRSEMNVSTLELGDSALYLCASSLDGLNQPQHFGDGTRLSIL.

The chain is built from TRBV6-6 and TRBJ1-2; 9 nucleotides match TRBD1. V lost 11 bases, J lost 5 bases, and 9 bases stayed unmatched. Germline CDR1 and CDR2: MNHNY and SVGAGI (reference sequence). The CDR3 contains 13 residues. The chain's CDR3 is CAAEADRGYGYTF. CDR3 in DNA: TGTGCCGCTGAGGCGGACAGGGGTTATGGCTACACCTTC.

The rearrangement joins TRBV7-9 to TRBJ1-2, with a weak D call TRBD1 (6 bases). The CDR3 contains 14 residues. CDR1 SEHNR and CDR2 FQNEAQ come from the germline V gene (reference sequence). Trimming removed 5 bases from V and 4 bases from J, with 14 bases in between. The CDR3 sequence is CASSPPGQSYGYTF. For the CDR3, the DNA is TGTGCCAGCAGCCCCCCTGGACAGAGCTATGGCTACACCTTC.

The CDR3: CASSLGTGRKDEQYF. In DNA, the CDR3 is TGTGCCAGCTCGCTTGGGACTGGGCGGAAAGACGAGCAGTACTTC. The V gene is TRBV18, the J gene TRBJ2-7; D is perhaps TRBD2 (6 bases). Looked up from germline, CDR1 is KGHSH and CDR2 is LQKENI. This CDR3 comprises 15 residues. V lost 6 bases and J 5 bases, leaving 20 bases between the germline ends. Looking up the rest from reference TRBV18 and TRBJ2-7 gives the full variable domain: NAGVMQNPRHLVRRRGQEARLRCSPMKGHSHVYWYRQLPEEGLKFMVYLQKENIIDESGMPKERFSAEFPKEGPSILRIQQVVRGDSAAYFCASSLGTGRKDEQYFGPGTRLTVT.

V gene TRBV2 combines with J gene TRBJ2-7; D may be TRBD1 (5 bases). CDR3 size: 13 residues. Germline V gives CDR1 SNHLY, CDR2 FYNNEI. The V and J ends lost 7 bases and 2 bases respectively, with 12 bases between them. The CDR3 protein is CASKKTVTYEQYF. Written as DNA, the CDR3 is TGTGCCAGCAAGAAGACAGTAACCTACGAGCAGTACTTC.

J is TRBJ2-7 and V is TRBV29-1; TRBD2 is a possible D gene (6 bases). Trimming took 1 base from V and 2 from J, leaving 15 bases between them. CDR1 and CDR2 from the germline V gene are SQVTM and ANQGSEA. This CDR3 spans 15 amino acids. The CDR3 coding sequence is TGCAGCGTTGAAGGGGCGGGCGGGGACCCCTACGAGCAGTACTTC. As protein: CSVEGAGGDPYEQYF.

This clone showed up just a few times. The chain uses TRBV6-6 and TRBJ1-3, with D unclear. Germline lookup yields CDR1 MNHNY and CDR2 SVGAGI (reference sequence). V was shortened by 2 bases and J by 2 bases, with 7 bases between the two germline ends. The CDR3 sequence is 14 residues long. The CDR3 loop is CASSYTGPGNTIYF. As DNA, the CDR3 is TGTGCCAGCAGTTACACTGGTCCTGGAAACACCATATATTTT.

This CDR3 is CASMRDRYQETQYF. CDR3 nucleotides: TGTGCCAGCATGAGGGACAGATACCAAGAGACCCAGTACTTC. This chain joins TRBV6-1 and TRBJ2-5, with TRBD1 matching over 7 bases. V lost 7 bases to trimming and J lost 0 bases; unmatched junction nucleotides: 5. The CDR3 is made up of 14 amino acids. Germline CDR1 and CDR2: MNHNS and SASEGT.